Here is one TCR beta chain with its context. Here immunoSEQ multiplex PCR was the method, and the copy in TCRdb shows in-frame clones only, minus some. The repertoire holds over 15,000 clones, with approximately 63% as singletons. Germline-derived CDR1 and CDR2 are KGHDR and SFDVKD. There are 16 residues in the CDR3. The V and J ends lost 7 bases and 3 bases, in that order; junction bases with no gene match: 10. These data come from a study of PD-1 and CTLA-4 blockade in melanoma. The sequencing here drew on CD8+ T cells from peripheral blood, taken from a patient given anti-PD-1 treatment. The rearrangement uses TRBV24-1 and TRBJ2-2; 7 bases align to TRBD1. This receptor was taken from a human donor with melanoma. CDR3 amino acids: CATSPDTGVDTGELFF. Here the CDR3 DNA reads TGTGCCACCAGCCCTGATACAGGGGTCGACACCGGGGAGCTGTTTTTT.